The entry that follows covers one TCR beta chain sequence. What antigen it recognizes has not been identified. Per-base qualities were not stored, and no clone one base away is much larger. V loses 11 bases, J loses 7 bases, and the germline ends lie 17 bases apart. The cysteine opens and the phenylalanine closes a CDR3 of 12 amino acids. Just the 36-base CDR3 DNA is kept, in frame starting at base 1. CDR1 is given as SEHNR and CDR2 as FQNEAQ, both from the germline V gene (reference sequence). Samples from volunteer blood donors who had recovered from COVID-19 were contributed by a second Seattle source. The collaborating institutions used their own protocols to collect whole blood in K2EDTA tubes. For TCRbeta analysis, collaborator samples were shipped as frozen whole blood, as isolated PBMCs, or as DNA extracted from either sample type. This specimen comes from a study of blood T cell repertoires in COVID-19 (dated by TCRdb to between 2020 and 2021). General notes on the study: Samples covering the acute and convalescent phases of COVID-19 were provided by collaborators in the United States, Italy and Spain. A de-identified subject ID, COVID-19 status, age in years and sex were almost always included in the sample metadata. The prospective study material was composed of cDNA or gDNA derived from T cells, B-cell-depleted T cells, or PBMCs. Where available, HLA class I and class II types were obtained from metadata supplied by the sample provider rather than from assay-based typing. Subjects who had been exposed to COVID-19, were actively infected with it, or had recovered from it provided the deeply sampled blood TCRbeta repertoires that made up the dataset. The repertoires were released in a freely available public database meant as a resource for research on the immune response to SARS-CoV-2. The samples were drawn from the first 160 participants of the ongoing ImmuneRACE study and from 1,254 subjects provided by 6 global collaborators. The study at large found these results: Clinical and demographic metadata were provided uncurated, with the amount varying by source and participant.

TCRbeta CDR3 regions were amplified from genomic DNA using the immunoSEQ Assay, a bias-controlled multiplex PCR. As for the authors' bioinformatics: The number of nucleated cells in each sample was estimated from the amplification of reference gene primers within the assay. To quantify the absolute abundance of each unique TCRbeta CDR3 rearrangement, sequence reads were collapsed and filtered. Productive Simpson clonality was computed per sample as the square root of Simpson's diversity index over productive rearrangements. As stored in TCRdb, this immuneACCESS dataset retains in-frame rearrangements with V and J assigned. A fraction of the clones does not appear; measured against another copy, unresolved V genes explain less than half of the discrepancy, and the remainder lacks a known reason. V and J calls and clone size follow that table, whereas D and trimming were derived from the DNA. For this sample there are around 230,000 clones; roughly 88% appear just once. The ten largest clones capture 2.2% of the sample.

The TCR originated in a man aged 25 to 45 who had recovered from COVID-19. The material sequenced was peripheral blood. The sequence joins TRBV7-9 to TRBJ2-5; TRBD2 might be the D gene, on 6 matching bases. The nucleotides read TGTGCCCTCGGAGACCTGGAGGGGACCCAGTACTTC. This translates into CALGDLEGTQYF.